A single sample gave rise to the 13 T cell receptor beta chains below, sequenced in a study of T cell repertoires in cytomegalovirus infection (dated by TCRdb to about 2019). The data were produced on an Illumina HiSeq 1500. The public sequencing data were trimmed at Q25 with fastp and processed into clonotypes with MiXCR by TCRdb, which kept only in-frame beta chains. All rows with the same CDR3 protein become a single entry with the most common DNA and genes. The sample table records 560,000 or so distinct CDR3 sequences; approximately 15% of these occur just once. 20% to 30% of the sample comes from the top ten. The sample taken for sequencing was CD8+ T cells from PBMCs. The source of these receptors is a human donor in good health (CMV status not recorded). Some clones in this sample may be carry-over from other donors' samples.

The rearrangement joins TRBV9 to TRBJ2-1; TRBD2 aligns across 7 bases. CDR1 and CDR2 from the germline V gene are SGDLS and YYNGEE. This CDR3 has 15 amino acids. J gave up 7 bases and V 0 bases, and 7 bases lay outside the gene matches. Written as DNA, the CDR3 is TGTGCCAGCAGCGTAGAGGTGGGAGGGTCGAATGAGCAGTTCTTC. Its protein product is CASSVEVGGSNEQFF.

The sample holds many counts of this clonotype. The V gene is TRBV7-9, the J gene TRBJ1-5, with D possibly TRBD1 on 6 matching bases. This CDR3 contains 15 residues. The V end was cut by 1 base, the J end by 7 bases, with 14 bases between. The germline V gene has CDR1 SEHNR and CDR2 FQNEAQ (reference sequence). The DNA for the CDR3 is TGTGCCAGCAGCTTAGGGGACATCTCCGGCCAGCCCCAGCATTTT. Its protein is CASSLGDISGQPQHF. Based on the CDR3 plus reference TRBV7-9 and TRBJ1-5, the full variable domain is DTGVSQNPRHKITKRGQNVTFRCDPISEHNRLYWYRQTLGQGPEFLTYFQNEAQLEKSRLLSDRFSAERPKGSFSTLEIQRTEQGDSAMYLCASSLGDISGQPQHFGDGTRLSIL.

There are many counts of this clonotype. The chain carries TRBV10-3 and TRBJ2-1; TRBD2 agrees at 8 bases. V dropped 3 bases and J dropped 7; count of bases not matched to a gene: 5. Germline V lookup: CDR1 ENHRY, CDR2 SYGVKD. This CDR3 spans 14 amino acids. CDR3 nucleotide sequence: TGTGCCATCAGTGATGGGACTAGTTTAAATGAGCAGTTCTTC. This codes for CAISDGTSLNEQFF.

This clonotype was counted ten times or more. The CDR3 loop is CATSSPLVGEQYF. The CDR3 coding sequence is TGTGCCACCAGCAGTCCGCTCGTGGGGGAGCAGTACTTC. The chain carries TRBV15 and TRBJ2-7, with D unclear. Trimming took 3 bases from V and 7 from J, leaving 13 bases between them. Germline V lookup: CDR1 LNHNV, CDR2 YYDKDF (reference sequence). The CDR3 totals 13 residues. The full variable domain, in which reference TRBV15 and TRBJ2-7 provide the parts outside the CDR3, is DAMVIQNPRYQVTQFGKPVTLSCSQTLNHNVMYWYQQKSSQAPKLLFHYYDKDFNNEADTPDNFQSRRPNTSFCFLDIRSPGLGDTAMYLCATSSPLVGEQYFGPGTRLTVT.

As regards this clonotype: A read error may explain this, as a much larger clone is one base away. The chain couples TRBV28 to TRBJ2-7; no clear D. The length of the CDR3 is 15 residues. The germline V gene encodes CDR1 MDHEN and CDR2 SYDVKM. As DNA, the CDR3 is TGTGCCAGAAGTTCCCAGCGCCACTCCTTCTACGAGCAGTACTTC. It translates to CARSSQRHSFYEQYF.

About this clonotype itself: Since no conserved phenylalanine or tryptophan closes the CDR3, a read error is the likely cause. CDR3 protein: CARTPGQRKTGELFL. The CDR3 coding sequence is TGTGCCAGAACCCCGGGACAGAGAAAAACCGGGGAGCTGTTTTTA. The rearrangement joins TRBV7-6 to TRBJ2-2, with 7 bases lining up with TRBD1. V was clipped by 9 bases and J by 5 bases; unmatched bases: 12. The CDR3 has 15 amino acids. CDR1 and CDR2 from the germline V gene are SGHVS and FNYEAQ.

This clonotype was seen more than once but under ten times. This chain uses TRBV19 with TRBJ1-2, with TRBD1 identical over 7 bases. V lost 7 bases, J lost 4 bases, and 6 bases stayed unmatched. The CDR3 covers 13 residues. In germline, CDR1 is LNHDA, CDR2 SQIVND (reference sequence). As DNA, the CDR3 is TGTGCCAGTATAGGCAGGGGGATCTATGGCTACACCTTC. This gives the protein CASIGRGIYGYTF.

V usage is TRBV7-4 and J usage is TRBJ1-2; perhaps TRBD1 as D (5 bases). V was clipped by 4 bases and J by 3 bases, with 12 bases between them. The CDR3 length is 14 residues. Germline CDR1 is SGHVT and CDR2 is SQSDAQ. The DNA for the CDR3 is TGTGCCAGCAGCTCCGGGACTACCCACTATGGCTACACCTTC. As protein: CASSSGTTHYGYTF.

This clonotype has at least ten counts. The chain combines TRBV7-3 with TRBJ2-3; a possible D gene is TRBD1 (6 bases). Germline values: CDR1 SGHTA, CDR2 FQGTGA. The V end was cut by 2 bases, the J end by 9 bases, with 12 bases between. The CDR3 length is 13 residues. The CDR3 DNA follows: TGTGCCAGCAGCTTAGCCCCAGGGGAGACGCAGTATTTT. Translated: CASSLAPGETQYF.

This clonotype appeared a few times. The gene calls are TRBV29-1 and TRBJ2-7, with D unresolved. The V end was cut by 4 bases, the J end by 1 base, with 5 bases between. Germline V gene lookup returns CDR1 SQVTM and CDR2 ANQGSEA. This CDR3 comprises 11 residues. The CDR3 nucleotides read TGCAGCGTTGGTGGGTCCTACGAGCAGTACTTC. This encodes CSVGGSYEQYF.

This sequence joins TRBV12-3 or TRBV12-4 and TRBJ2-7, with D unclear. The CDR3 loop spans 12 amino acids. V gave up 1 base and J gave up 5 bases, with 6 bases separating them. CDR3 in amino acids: CASSLDFHEQYF. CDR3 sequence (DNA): TGTGCCAGCAGTTTAGATTTTCACGAGCAGTACTTC.

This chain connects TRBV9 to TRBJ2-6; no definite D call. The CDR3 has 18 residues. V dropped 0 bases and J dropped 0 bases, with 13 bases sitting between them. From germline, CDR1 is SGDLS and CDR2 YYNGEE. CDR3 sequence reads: CASSVVDGVISGANVLTF. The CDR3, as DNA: TGTGCCAGCAGCGTAGTAGATGGGGTTATCTCTGGGGCCAACGTCCTGACTTTC.

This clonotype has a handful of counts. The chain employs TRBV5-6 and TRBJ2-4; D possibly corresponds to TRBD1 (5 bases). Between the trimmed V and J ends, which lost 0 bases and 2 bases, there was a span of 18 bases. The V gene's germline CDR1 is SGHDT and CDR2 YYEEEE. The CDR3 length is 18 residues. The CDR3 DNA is TGTGCCAGCAGCTTGGAGCAGGGCCTTGGGGCCCCCAAAAACATTCAGTACTTC. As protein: CASSLEQGLGAPKNIQYF.